The 5 T cell receptor beta chains given below trace back to one sample, sequenced in a study of OX40 agonist ivuxolimab in advanced cancers. The assay was immunoSEQ multiplex PCR, and TCRdb's table has in-frame clones only and misses some. Of more than 9,500 clones in the sample, around 74% were seen once. The sample in question was CD4+ or CD8+ T cells sorted from blood, obtained in a trial of the OX40 agonist ivuxolimab. All receptors come from an adult with an advanced solid tumor such as melanoma, head and neck, liver or kidney cancer.

This clone was recorded a few times. The chain couples TRBV7-9 to TRBJ1-4; D gene uncertain. The V gene lost 8 bases and the J gene lost 5 bases, with 12 bases spanning the gap. The V gene's germline CDR1 is SEHNR and CDR2 FQNEAQ (reference sequence). The CDR3 extends over 13 amino acids. CDR3: CASGVELNEKLFF. DNA for the CDR3: TGTGCCAGCGGCGTAGAATTAAATGAAAAACTGTTTTTT. Full variable domain (rest looked up from reference TRBV7-9 and TRBJ1-4): DTGVSQNPRHKITKRGQNVTFRCDPISEHNRLYWYRQTLGQGPEFLTYFQNEAQLEKSRLLSDRFSAERPKGSFSTLEIQRTEQGDSAMYLCASGVELNEKLFFGSGTQLSVL.

CDR3 amino acids: CASSRDRGSNTGELFF. Written as DNA, the CDR3 is TGTGCCAGCAGCCGAGACAGGGGGTCGAACACCGGGGAGCTGTTTTTT. The gene calls are TRBV5-5 and TRBJ2-2; TRBD1 agrees at 9 bases. This CDR3 comprises 16 residues. The germline CDR1 and CDR2 sequences are SGHKS and YYEKEE (reference sequence). The V and J ends lost 4 bases and 0 bases, in that order; junction bases with no gene match: 4. Full variable domain (remainder filled in from reference TRBV5-5 and TRBJ2-2): DAGVTQSPTHLIKTRGQQVTLRCSPISGHKSVSWYQQVLGQGPQFIFQYYEKEERGRGNFPDRFSARQFPNYSSELNVNALLLGDSALYLCASSRDRGSNTGELFFGEGSRLTVL.

This chain uses TRBV9 with TRBJ2-5, with 7 nucleotides matching TRBD2. The CDR3 length is 16 residues. V dropped 0 bases and J dropped 5; count of bases not matched to a gene: 10. Germline V gives CDR1 SGDLS, CDR2 YYNGEE. CDR3 DNA: TGTGCCAGCAGCGTAGGGTCTAGCGGAGAGAGGGAGACCCAGTACTTC. Translated: CASSVGSSGERETQYF.

The chain couples TRBV15 to TRBJ2-1; the D gene is possibly TRBD1 (6 bases). The CDR3 runs 13 residues. Germline loops: CDR1 LNHNV, CDR2 YYDKDF (reference sequence). V lost 0 bases, J lost 11 bases, and 11 bases lay in between. CDR3: CATSREGGEKQFF. The CDR3 DNA reads as TGTGCCACCAGCAGAGAAGGGGGAGAGAAGCAGTTCTTC.

By sample share, this clone is medium-sized. V is TRBV14 and J is TRBJ2-3, with TRBD1 matching over 7 bases. Germline-derived CDR1 and CDR2 are SGHDN and FVKESK. The CDR3 has 16 residues. Trimming at V came to 1 base and at J to 2 bases, leaving 6 bases not matched to a gene. The CDR3 here is CASSQATGWNTDTQYF. The DNA for the CDR3 is TGTGCCAGCAGCCAAGCGACAGGGTGGAACACAGATACGCAGTATTTT.